One TCR beta chain is described in this entry. Its antigen is currently unknown. Between the trimmed V and J ends, which lost 3 bases and 6 bases, there was a span of 13 bases. The CDR3 has 14 residues. CDR1 and CDR2 from the germline V gene are SGHNT and YENEEA. A single record per CDR3 protein comes from TCRdb applying MiXCR to the reads. The table lists more than 400,000 distinct CDR3 sequences, around 27% of them singletons. The data were obtained in a study of T cell repertoires in cytomegalovirus infection. On the study more broadly: CMV infection and matching HLA type were both indicated by public TCR beta signatures.

Broader study findings: The response measured ex vivo was dominated by TCR beta clonotypes (HLA-C-restricted and CMV-specific). Summed public TCR beta family frequency identified CMV carriers bearing the relevant HLA.

This sequence joins TRBV11-3 and TRBJ2-3, with unresolved D. The sample comprised PBMCs. The receptor was isolated from a human donor in good health (CMV status not recorded). Some clones in this sample may be carry-over from other donors' samples. CDR3 amino acids: CASSLAEILDTQYF. Written as DNA, the CDR3 is TGTGCCAGCAGCTTGGCAGAAATTTTGGATACGCAGTATTTT.